This record looks at one T cell receptor beta chain sequence and its context. This sample is part of a study of control samples from healthy donors and cancer patients. The data were produced by immunoSEQ multiplex PCR, yet TCRdb's version contains in-frame clones alone and is incomplete. The table lists 100,000 to 150,000 clones, 75% to 95% of them singletons. The length of the CDR3 is 14 residues. Germline V gene data show CDR1 as SNHLY and CDR2 as FYNNEI. V dropped 5 bases and J dropped 0 bases, with 11 bases sitting between them. Specimen: blood. The chain carries TRBV2 and TRBJ2-7; tentatively, D is TRBD1 (6 bases). The sequence derives from a man aged 40-50 years in good health. The CDR3 bases are TGTGCCAGCAGTTCAGGGGTAAGCTCCTACGAGCAGTACTTC. Its protein is CASSSGVSSYEQYF.